The 22 T cell receptor beta chains presented below share a single source sample, sequenced in a study of T cell responses to AZD1222 COVID-19 vaccine. TCRdb's copy holds only in-frame clones and misses some; the assay was immunoSEQ multiplex PCR. Of tens of thousands of clones in the sample, around 87% were seen once. The sample in question was peripheral blood, obtained on day 0 of AZD1222 vaccination. The receptors were gathered from an adult in good health.

The rearrangement uses TRBV9 and TRBJ2-1, with 9 bases matching TRBD1. V trimming: 6 bases; J trimming: 4 bases; junction bases outside the gene matches: 8. Germline V CDR1 and CDR2: SGDLS, YYNGEE. The CDR3 extends over 15 amino acids. The CDR3 loop reads CASTFSGTGYNEQFF. For the CDR3, the DNA is TGTGCCAGCACCTTTTCCGGGACAGGGTACAATGAGCAGTTCTTC.

The chain combines TRBV21-1 with TRBJ1-3. TRBV21-1 is flagged as a pseudogene. This CDR3 region has 14 residues. This CDR3 reads CAGRERVGGNTIYF. As DNA, the CDR3 is TGTGCCGGTAGAGAGAGGGTGGGTGGAAACACCATATATTTT.

This chain links TRBV27 with TRBJ2-2, with TRBD2 identical over 11 bases. Per the germline V gene, CDR1 is MNHEY and CDR2 is SMNVEV (reference sequence). J lost 8 bases, V lost 3 bases, and 5 bases had no gene match. This CDR3 contains 15 residues. In DNA form, the CDR3 reads TGTGCCAGCAGTTTGGTAGCGGGGGGGCGTGGGGAGCTGTTTTTT. Translation: CASSLVAGGRGELFF.

The J gene is TRBJ1-2, the V gene TRBV19; D not certain. V was pared by 4 bases and J by 1 base, with 10 bases between. Germline loops: CDR1 LNHDA, CDR2 SQIVND (reference sequence). CDR3 length equals 14 residues. The CDR3 loop reads CASSTSEINYGYTF. CDR3 DNA: TGTGCCAGTAGTACATCAGAAATTAACTATGGCTACACCTTC.

V usage is TRBV6-1 and J usage is TRBJ1-2, with 8 bases aligning to TRBD1. CDR1 is MNHNS, CDR2 SASEGT, per germline. J gave up 1 base and V 2 bases, and 3 bases lay outside the gene matches. The CDR3 consists of 15 residues. The chain's CDR3 is CASSEPGQGNYGYTF. The CDR3 DNA sequence: TGTGCCAGCAGTGAACCCGGACAGGGTAACTATGGCTACACCTTC.

The chain employs TRBV15 and TRBJ1-4, with D possibly matching TRBD1 (6 bases). Trimming took 7 bases from V and 2 from J, leaving 14 bases between them. CDR1 is LNHNV, CDR2 YYDKDF, per germline (reference sequence). The CDR3 totals 15 residues. CDR3: CATTEGGATNEKLFF. The CDR3, as DNA: TGTGCCACCACGGAGGGGGGGGCTACTAATGAAAAACTGTTTTTT.

The rearrangement links TRBV30 to TRBJ1-5, with a possible D match to TRBD1 (6 bases). Germline V lookup: CDR1 GTSNPN, CDR2 SVGIG (reference sequence). The CDR3 totals 14 residues. V gave up 3 bases and J gave up 7 bases, with 16 bases separating them. The DNA for the CDR3 is TGTGCCTGGAGCCTTACAGGGAGGGGACAGCCCCAGCATTTT. It translates to CAWSLTGRGQPQHF.

This clone occurred once. V gene TRBV7-2 combines with J gene TRBJ2-1; 7 nucleotides line up with TRBD2. Germline V gene data show CDR1 as SGHTA and CDR2 as FQGNSA. The CDR3 totals 16 residues. Trimming cost V 4 bases and J 0 bases; bases outside gene matches: 6. The CDR3 DNA reads as TGTGCCAGCAGCTCCGGTCGCGGGAGCTCCTACAATGAGCAGTTCTTC. Residues: CASSSGRGSSYNEQFF.

The chain employs TRBV12-3 or TRBV12-4 and TRBJ2-3; weak D call: TRBD1 (6 bases). Trimming removed 6 bases at V and 6 bases at J, with 7 bases between. This CDR3 is 11 amino acids long. The CDR3 is CASRGHDTQYF. In nucleotides, the CDR3 is TGTGCCAGCAGGGGACATGATACGCAGTATTTT.

This rearrangement joins TRBV18 to TRBJ1-4; D not resolved. Per germline, CDR1 KGHSH and CDR2 LQKENI. Trimming took 8 bases from V and 8 from J, leaving 15 bases between them. This CDR3 is built from 13 residues. Here the CDR3 DNA reads TGTGCCAGCACCACTGGGCCCACCGAAAAACTGTTTTTT. Protein: CASTTGPTEKLFF.

V gene TRBV18 combines with J gene TRBJ2-7; TRBD2 matches at 16 bases. This CDR3 spans 17 amino acids. Germline trimming cut 5 bases from V and 0 bases from J; bases unmatched to any gene: 4. Germline CDR1 and CDR2: KGHSH and LQKENI. The CDR3 sequence: CASSKGLAGGSSYEQYF. DNA of the CDR3: TGTGCCAGCTCAAAGGGACTAGCGGGGGGGAGCTCCTACGAGCAGTACTTC.

The gene calls are TRBV19 and TRBJ1-6; D call uncertain. V lost 6 bases and J lost 11, with 17 bases in between. Germline V gene lookup returns CDR1 LNHDA and CDR2 SQIVND (reference sequence). The CDR3 contains 14 residues. The CDR3 bases are TGTGCCAGTAGGGCGGGCCTCGGAGGAACACCCCTCCACTTT. It encodes CASRAGLGGTPLHF.

The chain has TRBV7-2 and TRBJ1-5, with 7 bases identical to TRBD1. In germline, CDR1 is SGHTA, CDR2 FQGNSA. V lost 3 bases and J lost 6; bases outside the gene matches: 8. This CDR3 contains 15 residues. CDR3 sequence reads: CASSFHRGSGQPQHF. CDR3 nucleotide sequence: TGTGCCAGCAGCTTCCACAGGGGTTCGGGTCAGCCCCAGCATTTT.

The chain links TRBV4-1 to TRBJ2-7; TRBD1 might be the D (6 bases). The CDR3 extends over 15 amino acids. Trimming left V 1 base short and J 6 bases short, with 16 bases between. From germline, CDR1 is MGHRA and CDR2 YSYEKL. The CDR3 region has the DNA TGCGCCAGCAGCCAAGGGGCAGGGGACCTGTCCGAGCAGTACTTC. Its protein product is CASSQGAGDLSEQYF.

This clone was counted between two and nine times. The rearrangement uses TRBV28 and TRBJ2-7; a weak D match, TRBD2 (6 bases). This CDR3 has 14 amino acids. Looked up from germline, CDR1 is MDHEN and CDR2 is SYDVKM. Trimming cost V 6 bases and J 0 bases, with 12 bases left between them. The CDR3 spells CASRLGGSSYEQYF. CDR3 nucleotide sequence: TGTGCCAGCAGACTGGGGGGTAGCTCCTACGAGCAGTACTTC.

The rearrangement joins TRBV19 to TRBJ2-6; 8 nucleotides line up with TRBD1. The CDR3 is made up of 17 amino acids. Per the germline V gene, CDR1 is LNHDA and CDR2 is SQIVND (reference sequence). Germline trimming cut 5 bases from V and 3 bases from J; bases unmatched to any gene: 9. The CDR3, as DNA: TGTGCCAGTAGTCGTGACAGGGGTTTCTTTGGGGCCAACGTCCTGACTTTC. Its translation: CASSRDRGFFGANVLTF. Based on the CDR3 plus reference TRBV19 and TRBJ2-6, the full variable domain is DGGITQSPKYLFRKEGQNVTLSCEQNLNHDAMYWYRQDPGQGLRLIYYSQIVNDFQKGDIAEGYSVSREKKESFPLTVTSAQKNPTAFYLCASSRDRGFFGANVLTFGAGSRLTVL.

The chain is built from TRBV29-1 and TRBJ2-3; D remains unclear. Germline-derived CDR1 and CDR2 are SQVTM and ANQGSEA. There are 14 residues in the CDR3. The V end was cut by 3 bases, the J end by 2 bases, with 12 bases between. The CDR3 region has the DNA TGCAGCGTTGAGGGGTCCCAGAACACAGATACGCAGTATTTT. Translating it yields CSVEGSQNTDTQYF.

CDR3 nucleotides: TGCGCCAGCAGCCCAGGATCTGGGTATGGCTACACCTTC. This codes for CASSPGSGYGYTF. The chain employs TRBV4-3 and TRBJ1-2; no reliable D call. Germline assignment: CDR1 LGHNA and CDR2 YSLEER. The CDR3 length is 13 residues. V was clipped by 4 bases and J by 5 bases, with 11 bases between them.

This clone was counted once. The rearrangement links TRBV23-1 to TRBJ2-4, with a tentative D call TRBD2 (6 bases). TRBV23-1 is classed as an ORF, of uncertain function. V lost 0 bases and J lost 8, with 14 bases in between. This CDR3 is 15 amino acids long. The CDR3 spells CASSQSRSGVDIQYF. CDR3 nucleotide sequence: TGCGCCAGCAGTCAATCGCGTAGCGGAGTTGACATTCAGTACTTC.

The J gene is TRBJ1-2, the V gene TRBV9; 10 nucleotides agree with TRBD1. This CDR3 has 14 residues. Germline assignment: CDR1 SGDLS and CDR2 YYNGEE. V gave up 6 bases and J gave up 7 bases; unmatched junction bases: 9. The CDR3: CASNSGTGATGYTF. In DNA, the CDR3 is TGTGCCAGCAACTCCGGGACAGGGGCGACTGGCTACACCTTC.

In this sample, this clone turned up a few times. The rearrangement links TRBV6-5 to TRBJ2-1; 7 positions agree with TRBD2. The length of the CDR3 is 15 residues. Germline lookup yields CDR1 MNHEY and CDR2 SVGAGI. Trimming took 1 base from V and 3 from J; bases not matched to a gene: 3. The CDR3 protein is CASSYLSGDYNEQFF. CDR3 sequence (DNA): TGTGCCAGCAGTTACTTGAGCGGGGACTACAATGAGCAGTTCTTC.

The rearrangement uses TRBV19 and TRBJ1-2; D is perhaps TRBD1 (5 bases). V lost 1 base, J lost 8 bases, and 14 bases lay in between. CDR3 size: 14 residues. Germline assignment: CDR1 LNHDA and CDR2 SQIVND (reference sequence). The CDR3 reads CASSIGQFPSGYTF. The CDR3 region has the DNA TGTGCCAGTAGTATAGGACAGTTCCCCTCCGGCTACACCTTC. The whole variable domain, remainder taken from reference TRBV19 and TRBJ1-2, is DGGITQSPKYLFRKEGQNVTLSCEQNLNHDAMYWYRQDPGQGLRLIYYSQIVNDFQKGDIAEGYSVSREKKESFPLTVTSAQKNPTAFYLCASSIGQFPSGYTFGSGTRLTVV.